The source of this TCR beta chain is a study of blood T cell repertoires in COVID-19 (dated by TCRdb to 2020 to 2021). Concerning the study at large: Samples covering the acute and convalescent phases of COVID-19 were provided by collaborators in the United States, Italy and Spain. The prospective study material was composed of cDNA or gDNA derived from T cells, B-cell-depleted T cells, or PBMCs. Deeply sampled blood TCRbeta repertoires from subjects exposed to, actively infected with, or recovered from COVID-19 were included in the dataset. The repertoires were made available in a free public database intended to serve as a resource for research on the immune response to SARS-CoV-2. The samples were drawn from the first 160 participants of the ongoing ImmuneRACE study and from about 1,200 subjects provided by 6 global collaborators. A de-identified subject ID, COVID-19 status, age in years and sex were almost always included in the sample metadata. Where available, HLA class I and class II types were taken from metadata supplied by the sample provider and were not determined by assay-based typing. The investigation overall reported the following: The quantity of clinical and demographic metadata differed by source and by participant and was supplied without curation.

The collaborating institutions used their own protocols to collect whole blood in K2EDTA tubes. For TCRbeta analysis, collaborators shipped samples in one of three forms: frozen whole blood, isolated PBMCs, or DNA extracted from either of those sample types. The immunoSEQ Assay, a bias-controlled multiplex PCR, was used to amplify TCRbeta CDR3 regions from genomic DNA. As for the authors' bioinformatics: Nucleated cell counts per sample were estimated from amplification of reference gene primers within the assay. To quantify the absolute abundance of each unique TCRbeta CDR3 rearrangement, sequence reads were collapsed and filtered. For each sample, productive Simpson clonality was calculated by taking the square root of Simpson's diversity index across productive rearrangements. Drawn from immuneACCESS, this table holds only the in-frame rearrangements with V and J called that TCRdb kept. Clones are partly lost; checked studies trace under half to an unresolved V gene and leave the rest unexplained. V and J calls plus clone size are reproduced from that table; the DNA served to infer D and trimming. The sample table lists approximately 120,000 clones, over 65% of them with a count of one. The ten largest clones capture 15% to 20% of the sample.

V is shortened by 0 bases, J by 1 base, and the region joining them spans 6 bases. The germline V gene (reference sequence) provides CDR1 LGHDT and CDR2 YNNKEL. Spanning cysteine to phenylalanine, the CDR3 consists of 15 amino acids. Of all the DNA, just the CDR3 is kept, 45 bases in frame from base 1. With regard to this clone: Its antigen is not yet known. Per-base quality was not reported, and no clone a single base away is much larger than it.

This receptor was taken from a woman in her sixties with acute or convalescent COVID-19. The sample taken for sequencing was peripheral blood. The chain couples TRBV3-1 (or the pseudogene TRBV3-2) to TRBJ2-2, with the D segment identity uncertain. At the DNA level, the sequence is TGTGCCAGCAGCCAAGATACAAAGAACACCGGGGAGCTGTTTTTT. The resulting protein is CASSQDTKNTGELFF.